The present entry profiles one T cell receptor beta chain with its context. Patients had blood sampled at baseline and again on cycle 4 day 1 and cycle 7 day 1. The CDR3 sequence is 16 residues long. Germline V lookup: CDR1 MNHEY, CDR2 SMNVEV (reference sequence). Germline trimming cut 6 bases from V and 1 base from J; bases unmatched to any gene: 8. Assay used: immunoSEQ multiplex PCR; TCRdb lists only in-frame clones, some missing. The sample contains about 62,000 clones, more than 85% of which appear only once. The sample originates from a study of OX40 agonist ivuxolimab in advanced cancers. Study-level background: Every patient in dose escalation had hepatocellular carcinoma, melanoma, renal cell or head and neck cancer.

The V and J genes are TRBV27 and TRBJ2-1, with 8 nucleotides matching TRBD1. This TCR was sampled from an adult with an advanced solid tumor such as melanoma, head and neck, liver or kidney cancer. Sample: CD4+ or CD8+ T cells sorted from blood, taken in a trial of the OX40 agonist ivuxolimab. This chain's CDR3 is CASRLTGGSSYNEQFF. For the CDR3, the DNA is TGTGCCAGCAGGCTTACAGGGGGTTCATCCTACAATGAGCAGTTCTTC.